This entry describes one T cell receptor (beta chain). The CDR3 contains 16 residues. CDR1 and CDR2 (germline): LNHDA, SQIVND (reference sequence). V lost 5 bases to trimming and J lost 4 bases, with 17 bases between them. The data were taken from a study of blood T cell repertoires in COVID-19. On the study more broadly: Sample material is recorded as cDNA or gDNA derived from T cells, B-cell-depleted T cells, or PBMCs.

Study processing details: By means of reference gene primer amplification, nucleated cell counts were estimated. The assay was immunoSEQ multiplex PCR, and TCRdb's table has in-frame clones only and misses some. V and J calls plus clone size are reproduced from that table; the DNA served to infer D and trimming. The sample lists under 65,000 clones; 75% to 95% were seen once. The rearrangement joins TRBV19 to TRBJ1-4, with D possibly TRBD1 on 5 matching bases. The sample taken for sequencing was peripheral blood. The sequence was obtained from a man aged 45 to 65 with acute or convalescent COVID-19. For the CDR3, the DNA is TGTGCCAGTAGTTACGACGGAGGGACCCATAATGAAAAACTGTTTTTT. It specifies CASSYDGGTHNEKLFF.